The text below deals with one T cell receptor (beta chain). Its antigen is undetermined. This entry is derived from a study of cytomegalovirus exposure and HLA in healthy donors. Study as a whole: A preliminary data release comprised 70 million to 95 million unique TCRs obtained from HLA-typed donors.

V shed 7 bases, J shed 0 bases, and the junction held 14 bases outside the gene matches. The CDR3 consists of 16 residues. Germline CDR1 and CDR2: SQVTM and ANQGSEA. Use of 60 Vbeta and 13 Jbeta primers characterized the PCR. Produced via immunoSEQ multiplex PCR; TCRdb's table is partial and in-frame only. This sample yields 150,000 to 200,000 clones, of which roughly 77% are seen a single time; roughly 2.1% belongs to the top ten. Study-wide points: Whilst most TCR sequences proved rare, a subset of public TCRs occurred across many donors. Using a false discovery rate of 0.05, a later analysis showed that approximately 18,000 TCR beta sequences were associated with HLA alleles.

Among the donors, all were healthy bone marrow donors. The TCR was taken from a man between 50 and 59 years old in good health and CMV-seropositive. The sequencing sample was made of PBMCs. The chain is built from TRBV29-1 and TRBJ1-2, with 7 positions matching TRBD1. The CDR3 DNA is TGCAGCGCATTATTACAGGGGATTTCAGCTAACTATGGCTACACCTTC. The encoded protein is CSALLQGISANYGYTF.